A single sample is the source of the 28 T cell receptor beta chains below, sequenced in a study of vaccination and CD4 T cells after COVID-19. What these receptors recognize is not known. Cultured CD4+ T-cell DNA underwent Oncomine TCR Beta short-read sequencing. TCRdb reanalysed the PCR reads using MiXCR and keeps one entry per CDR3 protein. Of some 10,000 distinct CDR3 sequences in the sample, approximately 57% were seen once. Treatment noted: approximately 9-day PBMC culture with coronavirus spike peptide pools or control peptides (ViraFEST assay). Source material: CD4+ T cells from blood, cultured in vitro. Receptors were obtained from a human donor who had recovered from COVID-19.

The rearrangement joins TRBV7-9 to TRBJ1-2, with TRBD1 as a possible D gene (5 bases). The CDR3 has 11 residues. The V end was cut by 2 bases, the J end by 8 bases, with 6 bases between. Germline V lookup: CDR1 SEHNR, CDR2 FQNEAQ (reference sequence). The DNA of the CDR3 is TGTGCCAGCAGCTTACAGGGCGGCTACACCTTC. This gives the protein CASSLQGGYTF.

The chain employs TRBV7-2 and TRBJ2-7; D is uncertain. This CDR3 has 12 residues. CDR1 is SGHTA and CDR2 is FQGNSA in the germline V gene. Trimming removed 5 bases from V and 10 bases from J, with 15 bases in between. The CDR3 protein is CASSPSSSVQYF. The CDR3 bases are TGTGCCAGCAGCCCATCCTCCTCCGTACAGTACTTC.

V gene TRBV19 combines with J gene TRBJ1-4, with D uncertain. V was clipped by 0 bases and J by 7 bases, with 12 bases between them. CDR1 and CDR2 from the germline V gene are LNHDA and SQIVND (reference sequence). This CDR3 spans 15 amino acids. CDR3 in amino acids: CASSIDRAKGEKLFF. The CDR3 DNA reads TGTGCCAGTAGTATAGATCGGGCGAAGGGTGAAAAACTGTTTTTT.

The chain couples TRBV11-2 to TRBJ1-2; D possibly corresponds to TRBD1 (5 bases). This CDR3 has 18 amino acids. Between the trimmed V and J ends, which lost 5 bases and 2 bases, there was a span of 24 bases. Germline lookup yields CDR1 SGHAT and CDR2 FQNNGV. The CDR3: CASSLAPDGEGSNYGYTF. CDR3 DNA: TGTGCCAGCAGCCTCGCCCCGGACGGTGAGGGGTCAAACTATGGCTACACCTTC.

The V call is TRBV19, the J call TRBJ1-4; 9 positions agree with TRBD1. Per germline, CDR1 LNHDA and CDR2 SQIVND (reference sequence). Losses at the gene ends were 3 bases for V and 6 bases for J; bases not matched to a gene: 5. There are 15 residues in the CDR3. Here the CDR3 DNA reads TGTGCCAGTAGTATGAACAGGGGGCTAGATGAAAAACTGTTTTTT. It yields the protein CASSMNRGLDEKLFF.

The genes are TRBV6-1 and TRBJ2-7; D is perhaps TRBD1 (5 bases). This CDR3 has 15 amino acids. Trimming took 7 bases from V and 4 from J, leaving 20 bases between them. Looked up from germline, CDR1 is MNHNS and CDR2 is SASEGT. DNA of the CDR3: TGTGCCAGCACCCCATGGTGGACACCGGGTTACGAGCAGTACTTC. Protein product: CASTPWWTPGYEQYF.

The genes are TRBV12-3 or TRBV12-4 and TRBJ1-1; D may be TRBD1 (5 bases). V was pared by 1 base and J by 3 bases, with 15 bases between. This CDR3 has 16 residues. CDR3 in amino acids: CASSLGSLGGDTEAFF. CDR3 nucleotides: TGTGCCAGCAGTTTAGGGAGCCTTGGGGGGGACACTGAAGCTTTCTTT.

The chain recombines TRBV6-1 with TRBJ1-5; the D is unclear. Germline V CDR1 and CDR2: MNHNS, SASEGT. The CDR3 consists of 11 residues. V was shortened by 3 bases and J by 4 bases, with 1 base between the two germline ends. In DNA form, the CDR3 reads TGTGCCAGCAGTGAGAATCAGCCCCAGCATTTT. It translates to CASSENQPQHF.

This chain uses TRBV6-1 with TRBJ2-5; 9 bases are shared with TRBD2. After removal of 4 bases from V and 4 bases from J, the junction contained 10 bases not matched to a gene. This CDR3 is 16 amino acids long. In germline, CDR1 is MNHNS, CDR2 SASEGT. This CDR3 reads CASSARSGRRGETQYF. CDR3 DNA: TGTGCCAGCAGTGCCCGTAGCGGGAGAAGAGGAGAGACCCAGTACTTC.

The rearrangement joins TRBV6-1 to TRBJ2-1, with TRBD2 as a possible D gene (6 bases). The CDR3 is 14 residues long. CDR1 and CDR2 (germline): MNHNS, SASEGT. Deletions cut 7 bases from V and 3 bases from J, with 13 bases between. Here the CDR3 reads CASTRDSLYNEQFF. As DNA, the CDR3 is TGTGCCAGCACCCGGGACTCCCTCTACAATGAGCAGTTCTTC.

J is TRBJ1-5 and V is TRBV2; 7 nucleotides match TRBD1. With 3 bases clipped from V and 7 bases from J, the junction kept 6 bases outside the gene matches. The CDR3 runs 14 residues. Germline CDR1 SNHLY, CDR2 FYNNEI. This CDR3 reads CASSDATGVQPQHF. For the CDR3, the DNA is TGTGCCAGCAGTGATGCCACAGGGGTCCAGCCCCAGCATTTT. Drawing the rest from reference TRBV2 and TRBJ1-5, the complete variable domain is EPEVTQTPSHQVTQMGQEVILRCVPISNHLYFYWYRQILGQKVEFLVSFYNNEISEKSEIFDDQFSVERPDGSNFTLKIRSTKLEDSAMYFCASSDATGVQPQHFGDGTRLSIL.

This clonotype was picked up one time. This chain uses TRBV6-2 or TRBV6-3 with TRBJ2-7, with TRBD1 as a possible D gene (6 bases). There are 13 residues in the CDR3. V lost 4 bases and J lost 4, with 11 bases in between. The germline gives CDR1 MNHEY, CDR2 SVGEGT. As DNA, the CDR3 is TGTGCCAGCAGTTTGGACAGTCTGTACGAGCAGTACTTC. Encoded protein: CASSLDSLYEQYF.

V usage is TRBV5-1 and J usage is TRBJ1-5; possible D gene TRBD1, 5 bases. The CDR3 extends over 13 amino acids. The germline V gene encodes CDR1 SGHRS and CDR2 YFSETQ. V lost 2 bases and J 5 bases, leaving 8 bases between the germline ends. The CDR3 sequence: CASSFGGDQPQHF. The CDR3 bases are TGCGCCAGCAGCTTTGGAGGGGATCAGCCCCAGCATTTT.

The CDR3 DNA reads as TGTGCCAGCAGTTACTCGACTAGCGGGGGGGCGAACAATGAGCAGTTCTTC. It encodes CASSYSTSGGANNEQFF. This sequence joins TRBV6-2 or TRBV6-3 and TRBJ2-1; 14 bases align to TRBD2. V trimming: 0 bases; J trimming: 5 bases; junction bases outside the gene matches: 3. The CDR3 is made up of 17 amino acids. In germline, CDR1 is MNHEY, CDR2 SVGEGT.

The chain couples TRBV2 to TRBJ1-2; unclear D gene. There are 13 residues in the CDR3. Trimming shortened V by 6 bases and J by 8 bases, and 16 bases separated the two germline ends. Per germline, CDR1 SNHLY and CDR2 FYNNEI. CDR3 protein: CASRESPLEGYTF. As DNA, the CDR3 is TGTGCCAGCAGGGAGAGTCCTCTGGAAGGCTACACCTTC. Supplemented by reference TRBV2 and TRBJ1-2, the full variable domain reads EPEVTQTPSHQVTQMGQEVILRCVPISNHLYFYWYRQILGQKVEFLVSFYNNEISEKSEIFDDQFSVERPDGSNFTLKIRSTKLEDSAMYFCASRESPLEGYTFGSGTRLTVV.

In DNA, the CDR3 is TGTGCCAGCAGCTTGGGGCCGGGGGGTAACACTGAAGCTTTCTTT. Its protein product is CASSLGPGGNTEAFF. The chain is built from TRBV5-6 and TRBJ1-1; TRBD1 might be the D (5 bases). From germline, CDR1 is SGHDT and CDR2 YYEEEE. The germline V and J ends were trimmed by 0 bases and 2 bases, with 11 bases remaining between them. The CDR3 has 15 residues.

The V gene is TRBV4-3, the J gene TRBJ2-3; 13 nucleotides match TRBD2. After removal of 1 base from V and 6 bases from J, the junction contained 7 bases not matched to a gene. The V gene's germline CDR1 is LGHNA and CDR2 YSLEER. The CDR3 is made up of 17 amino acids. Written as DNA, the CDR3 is TGCGCCAGCAGCCAAGGGACTAGCGGGGGCGTTGGGGATACGCAGTATTTT. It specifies CASSQGTSGGVGDTQYF.

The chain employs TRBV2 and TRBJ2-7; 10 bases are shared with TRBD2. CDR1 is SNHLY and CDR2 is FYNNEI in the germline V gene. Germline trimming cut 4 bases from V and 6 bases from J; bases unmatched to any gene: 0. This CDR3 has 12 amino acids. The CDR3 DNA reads TGTGCCAGCAGTGGACTAGCGGGCGAGCAGTACTTC. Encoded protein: CASSGLAGEQYF.

The CDR3 sequence is CASSFSLGAVQETQYF. In nucleotides, the CDR3 is TGTGCCAGCAGCTTTTCTTTGGGGGCGGTCCAAGAGACCCAGTACTTC. The V gene is TRBV11-3, the J gene TRBJ2-5; D is perhaps TRBD1 (6 bases). The CDR3 is 16 residues long. Per the germline V gene, CDR1 is SGHNT and CDR2 is YENEEA. V was cut by 3 bases and J by 1 base, with 15 bases left in between. Together with reference TRBV11-3 and TRBJ2-5, the CDR3 gives the full variable domain: EAGVVQSPRYKIIEKKQPVAFWCNPISGHNTLYWYLQNLGQGPELLIRYENEEAVDDSQLPKDRFSAERLKGVDSTLKIQPAELGDSAVYLCASSFSLGAVQETQYFGPGTRLLVL.

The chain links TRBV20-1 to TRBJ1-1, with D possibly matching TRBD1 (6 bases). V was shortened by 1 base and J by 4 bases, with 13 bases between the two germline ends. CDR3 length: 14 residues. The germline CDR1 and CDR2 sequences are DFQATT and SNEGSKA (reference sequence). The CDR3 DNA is TGCAGTGCTAGAGTCCCCTTGGGGGCCACTGAAGCTTTCTTT. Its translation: CSARVPLGATEAFF.

Here the CDR3 DNA reads TGTGCCAGCACCGGGACAGGGGGCGCGGTGGCTGAAGCTTTCTTT. Amino acid sequence: CASTGTGGAVAEAFF. J is TRBJ1-1 and V is TRBV19; 12 bases fit TRBD1. Germline V CDR1 and CDR2: LNHDA, SQIVND (reference sequence). After removal of 9 bases from V and 6 bases from J, the junction contained 11 bases not matched to a gene. The CDR3 spans 15 residues.

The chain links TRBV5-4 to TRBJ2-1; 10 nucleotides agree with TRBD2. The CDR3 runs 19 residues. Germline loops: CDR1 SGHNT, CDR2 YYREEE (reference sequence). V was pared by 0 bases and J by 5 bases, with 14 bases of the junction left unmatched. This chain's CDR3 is CASSLGPSAGGPLDNEQFF. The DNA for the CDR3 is TGTGCCAGCAGCTTGGGTCCCTCAGCGGGAGGGCCTCTTGACAATGAGCAGTTCTTC.

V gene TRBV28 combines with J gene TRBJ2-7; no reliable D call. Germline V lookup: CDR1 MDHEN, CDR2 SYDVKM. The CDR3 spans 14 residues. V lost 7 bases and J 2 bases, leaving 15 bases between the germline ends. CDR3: CASTKPTSPYEQYF. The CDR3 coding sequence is TGTGCCAGCACCAAGCCGACAAGTCCCTACGAGCAGTACTTC.

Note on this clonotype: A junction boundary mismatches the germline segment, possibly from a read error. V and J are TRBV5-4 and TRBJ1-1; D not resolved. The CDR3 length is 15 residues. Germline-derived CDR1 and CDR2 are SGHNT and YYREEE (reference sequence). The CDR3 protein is CASSLGGPRNPEAFF. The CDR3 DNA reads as TGTGCCAGCAGCTTAGGCGGACCGCGGAACCCTGAAGCTTTCTTT.

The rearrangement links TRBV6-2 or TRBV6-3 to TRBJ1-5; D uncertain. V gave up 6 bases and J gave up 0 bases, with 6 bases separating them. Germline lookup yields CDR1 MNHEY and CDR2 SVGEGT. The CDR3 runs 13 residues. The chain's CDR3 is CASRRNSNQPQHF. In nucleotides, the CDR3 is TGTGCCAGCAGGAGGAATAGCAATCAGCCCCAGCATTTT.

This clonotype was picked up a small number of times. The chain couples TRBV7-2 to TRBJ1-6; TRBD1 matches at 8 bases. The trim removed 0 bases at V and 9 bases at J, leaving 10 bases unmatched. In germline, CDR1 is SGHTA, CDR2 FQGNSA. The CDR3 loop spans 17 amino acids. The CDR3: CASSLALAGGTSSPLHF. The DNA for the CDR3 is TGTGCCAGCAGCTTAGCGCTGGCAGGGGGCACTTCTTCACCCCTCCACTTT.

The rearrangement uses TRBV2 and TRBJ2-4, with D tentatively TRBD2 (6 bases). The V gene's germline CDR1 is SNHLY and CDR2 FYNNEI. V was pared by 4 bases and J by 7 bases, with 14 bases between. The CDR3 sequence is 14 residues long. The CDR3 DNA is TGTGCCAGCAGTGTTGGGGGGAGAGGGAACATTCAGTACTTC. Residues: CASSVGGRGNIQYF.

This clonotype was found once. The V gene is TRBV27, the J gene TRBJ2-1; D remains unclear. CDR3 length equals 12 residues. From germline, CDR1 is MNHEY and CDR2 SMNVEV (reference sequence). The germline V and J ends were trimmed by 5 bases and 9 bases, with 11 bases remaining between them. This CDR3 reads CASSRVPTEQFF. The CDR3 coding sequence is TGTGCCAGCAGTAGAGTCCCCACTGAGCAGTTCTTC.